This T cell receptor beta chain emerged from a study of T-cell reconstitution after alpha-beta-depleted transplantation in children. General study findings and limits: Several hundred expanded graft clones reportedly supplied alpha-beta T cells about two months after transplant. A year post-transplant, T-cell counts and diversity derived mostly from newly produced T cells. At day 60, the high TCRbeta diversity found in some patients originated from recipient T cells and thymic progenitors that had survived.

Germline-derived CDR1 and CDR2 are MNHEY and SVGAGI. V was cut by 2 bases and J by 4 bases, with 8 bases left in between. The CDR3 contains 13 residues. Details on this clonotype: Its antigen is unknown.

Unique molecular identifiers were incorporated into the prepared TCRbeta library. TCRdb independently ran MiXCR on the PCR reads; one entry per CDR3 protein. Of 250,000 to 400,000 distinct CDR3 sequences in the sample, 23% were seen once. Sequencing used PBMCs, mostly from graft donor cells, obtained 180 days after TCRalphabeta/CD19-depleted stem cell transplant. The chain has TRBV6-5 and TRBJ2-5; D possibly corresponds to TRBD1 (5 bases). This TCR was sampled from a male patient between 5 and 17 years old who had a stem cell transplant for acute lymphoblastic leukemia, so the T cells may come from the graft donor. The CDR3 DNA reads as TGTGCCAGCAGTTACGGGGCGGCAGAGACCCAGTACTTC. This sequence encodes CASSYGAAETQYF.